This TCR beta chain was captured in a study of siplizumab effects on memory and regulatory T cells. Study-level results: Sequences below about 10^-5 frequency were poorly captured. As a result, only a minor fraction of alloreactive clones mapped to unstimulated subsets. Naive T cells were seen as more diverse than memory cells and as major alloresponse contributors. Roughly 75-95% of proliferating CD4+ or CD8+ clones lacked a naive or memory phenotype that could be assigned.

Assays covered some 94,000 TCR templates per sample. Measured with immunoSEQ multiplex PCR; TCRdb has only the in-frame clones, and not every one. The sample holds 45,000 to 60,000 clones, about 90% seen once. CDR3 length equals 14 residues. Trimming took 4 bases from V and 0 from J, leaving 10 bases between them. Looked up from germline, CDR1 is SGHNT and CDR2 is YYREEE (reference sequence). The count of this clone is one. The antigen is unknown. The chain joins TRBV5-4 to TRBJ1-1, with TRBD1 as a possible D gene (6 bases). This clonotype was obtained from a human donor in good health. The sequenced sample was naive CD8+ T cells sorted from blood. CDR3 in amino acids: CASSLTGLNTEAFF. CDR3 nucleotides: TGTGCCAGCAGCCTAACAGGGTTGAACACTGAAGCTTTCTTT.